Listed below are T cell receptor beta chains from one sample, sequenced in a study of cytotoxic CD8 clonotypes in ibrutinib-treated CLL. Here immunoSEQ multiplex PCR was the method, and the copy in TCRdb shows in-frame clones only, minus some. The table has tens of thousands of clones, under 80% seen once. This material consisted of PBMCs, taken before ibrutinib treatment. Receptor source: a human donor with chronic lymphocytic leukemia. Both conserved end residues are part of each CDR3. The D gene is left open where the match is weak. The size entry is marked missing in some rows and otherwise reads once, few, many or a size class.

J,V,D,size,CDR3,DNA
TRBJ2-1,TRBV27,.,.,CASSFSGWLAYNEQFF,TGTGCCAGCAGTTTTTCCGGGTGGCTCGCCTACAATGAGCAGTTCTTC
TRBJ1-1,TRBV7-3,TRBD1,.,CASSPTGGVTEAFF,TGTGCCAGCAGCCCGACAGGGGGGGTCACTGAAGCTTTCTTT
TRBJ1-2,TRBV19,TRBD1,.,CASSIGEQGNYGYTF,TGTGCCAGTAGTATAGGGGAACAGGGGAACTATGGCTACACCTTC
TRBJ2-7,TRBV5-1,.,.,CASSIGVTSYEQYF,TGCGCCAGCAGCATTGGGGTTACCTCCTACGAGCAGTACTTC
TRBJ2-1,TRBV5-5,TRBD2,few,CASSSTSAQTYNEQFF,TGTGCCAGCAGCTCGACTAGCGCGCAGACCTACAATGAGCAGTTCTTC
TRBJ2-7,TRBV5-1,TRBD1,few,CASSLTTGAYEQYF,TGCGCCAGCAGCTTGACGACAGGGGCCTACGAGCAGTACTTC
TRBJ2-3,TRBV29-1,TRBD1,.,CSVGNRGPDTQYF,TGCAGCGTTGGGAACAGGGGCCCAGATACGCAGTATTTT
TRBJ2-5,TRBV7-2,.,.,CASSRPDRRETQYF,TGTGCCAGCAGTCGTCCCGACAGGCGGGAGACCCAGTACTTC
TRBJ1-2,TRBV7-9,.,.,CASSPEAPGQTF,TGTGCCAGCAGCCCAGAGGCGCCTGGGCAAACCTTC
TRBJ2-7,TRBV10-3,.,few,CAISGPETGDFYEQYF,TGTGCCATCAGTGGTCCCGAGACAGGTGACTTCTACGAGCAGTACTTC
TRBJ2-7,TRBV7-9,TRBD2,once,CASSAATSGSYEQYF,TGTGCCAGCAGCGCGGCGACTAGCGGGAGCTACGAGCAGTACTTC
TRBJ1-1,TRBV29-1,.,.,CSVAHTRRNTEAFF,TGCAGCGTTGCCCACACACGGAGGAACACTGAAGCTTTCTTT
TRBJ2-1,TRBV4-2,TRBD2,few,CASSRRLTSGSLNEQFF,TGTGCCAGCAGCCGAAGGCTAACTAGCGGGAGTTTGAATGAGCAGTTCTTC
TRBJ2-1,TRBV4-1,.,.,CASSQGHSGDNEQFF,TGCGCCAGCAGCCAAGGGCATAGCGGAGACAATGAGCAGTTCTTC
TRBJ1-2,TRBV4-3,.,.,CASSHRLGSFYGYTF,TGCGCCAGCAGCCACCGACTGGGTAGTTTCTATGGCTACACCTTC
TRBJ1-3,TRBV5-1,.,few,CASSRQGSGNTIYF,TGCGCCAGCAGCCGTCAAGGCTCTGGAAACACCATATATTTT
TRBJ2-3,TRBV9,.,.,CASSVGPAWEDTQYF,TGTGCCAGCAGCGTTGGGCCGGCCTGGGAAGATACGCAGTATTTT
TRBJ2-2,TRBV5-6,TRBD2,.,CASSFGLAGGSTGELFF,TGTGCCAGCAGCTTTGGGCTAGCGGGAGGCAGCACCGGGGAGCTGTTTTTT
TRBJ2-7,TRBV5-1,.,.,CASSLNYEQYF,TGCGCCAGCAGCCTAAACTACGAGCAGTACTTC
TRBJ1-2,TRBV5-1,TRBD1,.,CASSPPGQGLYGYTF,TGCGCCAGCAGCCCTCCGGGACAGGGGCTCTATGGCTACACCTTC
TRBJ1-1,TRBV5-1,.,once,CASSLVGAGPEAFF,TGCGCCAGCAGCTTGGTGGGCGCGGGGCCTGAAGCTTTCTTT
TRBJ2-2,TRBV7-2,.,.,CASSLVALGGLNTGELFF,TGTGCCAGCAGCTTAGTAGCCCTAGGAGGGTTGAACACCGGGGAGCTGTTTTTT
TRBJ2-1,TRBV7-3,TRBD2,.,CASSLTGLAEYNEQFF,TGTGCCAGCAGCTTAACCGGACTAGCAGAATACAATGAGCAGTTCTTC
TRBJ2-7,TRBV7-2,TRBD2,.,CASSPLSGSGYEQYF,TGTGCCAGCAGCCCACTTAGCGGGAGCGGCTACGAGCAGTACTTC